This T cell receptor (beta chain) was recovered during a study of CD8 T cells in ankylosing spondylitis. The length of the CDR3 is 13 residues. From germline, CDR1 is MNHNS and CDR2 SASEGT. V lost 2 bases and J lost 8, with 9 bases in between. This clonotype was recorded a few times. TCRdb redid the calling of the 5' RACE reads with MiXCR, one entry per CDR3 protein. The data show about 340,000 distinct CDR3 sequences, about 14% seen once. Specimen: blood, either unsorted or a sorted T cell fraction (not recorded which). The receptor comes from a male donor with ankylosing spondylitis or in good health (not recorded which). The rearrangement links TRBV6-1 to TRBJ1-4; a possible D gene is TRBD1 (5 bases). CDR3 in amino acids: CASSEQGREKLFF. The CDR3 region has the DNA TGTGCCAGCAGTGAACAGGGCCGAGAAAAACTGTTTTTT.